The T cell receptor (beta chain) under discussion was sequenced for a study of OX40 agonist ivuxolimab in advanced cancers. The overall study: Patients with hepatocellular carcinoma, melanoma, renal cell or head and neck cancer made up the dose-escalation patients.

Clones were sequenced by immunoSEQ multiplex PCR, and TCRdb holds only the in-frame ones, with some missing. This sample has about 80,000 clones, with about 94% found just once. In regard to this clone: Its antigen is unknown.

General study results and limits: At 0.1 to 3.0 mg/kg, CD4+ and CD8+ blood T cells expanded clonally by week 6.

Trimming cost V 3 bases and J 2 bases, with 11 bases left between them. Germline CDR1 and CDR2: SGHTA and FQGNSA. The CDR3 loop spans 14 amino acids. The sequences come from CD4+ or CD8+ T cells sorted from blood, collected in a trial of the OX40 agonist ivuxolimab. V usage is TRBV7-2 and J usage is TRBJ2-7, with no clear D. The TCR originated in an adult with an advanced solid tumor such as melanoma, head and neck, liver or kidney cancer. CDR3 DNA sequence: TGTGCCAGCAGCTTTGGTGGCAGCACCTACGAGCAGTACTTC. Protein sequence: CASSFGGSTYEQYF.